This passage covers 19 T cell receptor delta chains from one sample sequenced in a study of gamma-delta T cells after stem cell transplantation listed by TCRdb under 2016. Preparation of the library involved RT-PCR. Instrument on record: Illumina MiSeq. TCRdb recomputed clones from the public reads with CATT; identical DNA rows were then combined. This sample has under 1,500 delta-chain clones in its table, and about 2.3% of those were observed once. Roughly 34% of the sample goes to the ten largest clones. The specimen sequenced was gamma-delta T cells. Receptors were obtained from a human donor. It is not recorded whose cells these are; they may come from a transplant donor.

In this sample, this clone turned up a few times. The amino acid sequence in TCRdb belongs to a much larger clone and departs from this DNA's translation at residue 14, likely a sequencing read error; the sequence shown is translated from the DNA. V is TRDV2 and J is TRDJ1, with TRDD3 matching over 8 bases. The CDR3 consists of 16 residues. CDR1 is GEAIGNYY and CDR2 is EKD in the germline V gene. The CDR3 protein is CACDVLGDLETDKPIF. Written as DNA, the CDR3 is TGTGCCTGTGACGTATTGGGGGATCTTGAAACCGATAAACCCATCTTT.

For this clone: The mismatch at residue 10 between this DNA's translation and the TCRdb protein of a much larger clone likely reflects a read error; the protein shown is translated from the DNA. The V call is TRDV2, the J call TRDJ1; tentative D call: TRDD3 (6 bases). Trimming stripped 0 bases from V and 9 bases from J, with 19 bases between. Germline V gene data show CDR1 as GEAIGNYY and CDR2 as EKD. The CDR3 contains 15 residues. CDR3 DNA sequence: TGTGCCTGTGACACCTTGGGGACCCTATCTGGGGAACTCATCTTT. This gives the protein CACDTLGTLSGELIF.

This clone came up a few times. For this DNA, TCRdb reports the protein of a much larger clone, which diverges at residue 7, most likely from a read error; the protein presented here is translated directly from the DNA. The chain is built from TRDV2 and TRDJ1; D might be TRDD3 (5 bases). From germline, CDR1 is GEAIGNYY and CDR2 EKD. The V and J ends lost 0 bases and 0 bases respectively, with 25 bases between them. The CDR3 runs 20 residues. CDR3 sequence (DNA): TGTGCCTGTGACACCGTGGCGGAAAGGGGGTCCCCCGCATACACCGATAAACTCATCTTT. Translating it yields CACDTVAERGSPAYTDKLIF.

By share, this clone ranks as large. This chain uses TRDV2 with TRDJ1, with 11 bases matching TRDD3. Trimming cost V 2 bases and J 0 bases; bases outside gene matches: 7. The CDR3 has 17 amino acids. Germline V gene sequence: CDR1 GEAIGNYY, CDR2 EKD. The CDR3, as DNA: TGTGCCTGTGACATCCTGGGGGATACCCAGTACACCGATAAACTCATCTTT. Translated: CACDILGDTQYTDKLIF.

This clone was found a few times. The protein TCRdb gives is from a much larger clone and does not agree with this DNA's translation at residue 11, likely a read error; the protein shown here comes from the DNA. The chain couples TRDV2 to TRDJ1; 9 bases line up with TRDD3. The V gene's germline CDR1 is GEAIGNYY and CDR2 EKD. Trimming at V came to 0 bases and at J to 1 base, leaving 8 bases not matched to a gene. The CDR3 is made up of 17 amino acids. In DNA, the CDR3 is TGTGCCTGTGACACCGCTGGGGGATTAAGGTGCACCGATAAACTCATCTTT. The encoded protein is CACDTAGGLRCTDKLIF.

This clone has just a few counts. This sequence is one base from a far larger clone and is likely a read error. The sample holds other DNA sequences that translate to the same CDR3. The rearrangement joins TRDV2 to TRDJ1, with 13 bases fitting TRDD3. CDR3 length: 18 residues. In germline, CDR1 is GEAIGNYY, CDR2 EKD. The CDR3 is CACDAYWGIRGEGDKLIF. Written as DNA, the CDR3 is TGTGCATGTGACGCGTACTGGGGGATACGCGGAGAAGGGGATAAACTCATCTTT.

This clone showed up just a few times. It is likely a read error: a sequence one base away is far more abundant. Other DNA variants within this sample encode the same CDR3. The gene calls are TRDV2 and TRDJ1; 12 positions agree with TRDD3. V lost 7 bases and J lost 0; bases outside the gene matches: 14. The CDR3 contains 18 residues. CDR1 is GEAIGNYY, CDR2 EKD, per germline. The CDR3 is CACDYVAGGYGDTDKLIF. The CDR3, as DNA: TGTGCCTGCGACTATGTGGCTGGGGGATACGGGGACACCGATAAACTCATCTTT.

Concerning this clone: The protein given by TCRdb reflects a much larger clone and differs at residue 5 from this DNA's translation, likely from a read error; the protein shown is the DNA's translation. The CDR3, as DNA: TGTGCCTGTGACGCCGCTGGGGGATTAAGGTACACCGATAAACTCATCTTT. Translating it yields CACDAAGGLRYTDKLIF. The gene calls are TRDV2 and TRDJ1, with TRDD3 matching 9 bases. CDR1 and CDR2 from the germline V gene are GEAIGNYY and EKD. V gave up 3 bases and J gave up 0 bases; unmatched junction bases: 10. This CDR3 is built from 17 residues.

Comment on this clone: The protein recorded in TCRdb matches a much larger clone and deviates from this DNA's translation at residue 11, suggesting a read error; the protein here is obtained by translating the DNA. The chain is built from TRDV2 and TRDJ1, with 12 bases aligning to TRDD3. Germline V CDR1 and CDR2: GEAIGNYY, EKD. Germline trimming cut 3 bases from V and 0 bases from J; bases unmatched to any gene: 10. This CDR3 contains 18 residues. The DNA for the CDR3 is TGTGCCTGTGACCCGGTAGCTGGGGGATACGACAACACCGATAAACTCATCTTT. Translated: CACDPVAGGYDNTDKLIF.

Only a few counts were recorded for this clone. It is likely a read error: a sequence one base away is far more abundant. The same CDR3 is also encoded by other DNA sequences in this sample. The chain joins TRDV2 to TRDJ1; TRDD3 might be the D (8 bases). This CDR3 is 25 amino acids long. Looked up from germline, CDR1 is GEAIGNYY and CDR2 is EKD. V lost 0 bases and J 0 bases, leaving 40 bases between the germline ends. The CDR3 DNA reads TGTGCCTGTGACACCGTGTCCCCGCCCTTCCTTGGTACTGGGGGGCCCCAACGGTACACCGATAAACTCATCTTT. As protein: CACDTVSPPFLGTGGPQRYTDKLIF.

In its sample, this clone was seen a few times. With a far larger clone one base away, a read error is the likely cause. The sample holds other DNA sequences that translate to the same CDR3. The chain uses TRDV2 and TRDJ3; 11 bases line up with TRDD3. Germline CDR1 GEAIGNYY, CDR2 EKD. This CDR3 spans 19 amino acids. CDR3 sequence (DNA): TGTGCCTGTGACACCGCTGGGGGATACCCGGACTGGGACACTCGACAGATGTTTTTC. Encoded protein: CACDTAGGYPDWDTRQMFF.

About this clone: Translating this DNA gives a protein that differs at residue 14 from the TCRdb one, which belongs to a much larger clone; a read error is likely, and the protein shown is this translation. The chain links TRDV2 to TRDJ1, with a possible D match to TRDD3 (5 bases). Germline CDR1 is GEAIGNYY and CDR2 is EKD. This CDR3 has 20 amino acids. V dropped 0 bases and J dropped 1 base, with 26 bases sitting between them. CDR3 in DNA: TGTGCCTGTGACACCGTGGTGGAAAGGGGGTCCCCCGCATGCACCGATAAACTCATCTTT. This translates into CACDTVVERGSPACTDKLIF.

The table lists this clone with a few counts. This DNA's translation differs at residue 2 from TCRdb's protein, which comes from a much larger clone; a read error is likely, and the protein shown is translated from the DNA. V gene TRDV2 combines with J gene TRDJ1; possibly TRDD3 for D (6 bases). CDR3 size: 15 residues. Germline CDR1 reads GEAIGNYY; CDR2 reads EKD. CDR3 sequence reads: CSCDTLGTLPGELIF. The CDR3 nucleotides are TGTTCCTGTGACACCTTGGGGACCCTACCTGGGGAACTCATCTTT.

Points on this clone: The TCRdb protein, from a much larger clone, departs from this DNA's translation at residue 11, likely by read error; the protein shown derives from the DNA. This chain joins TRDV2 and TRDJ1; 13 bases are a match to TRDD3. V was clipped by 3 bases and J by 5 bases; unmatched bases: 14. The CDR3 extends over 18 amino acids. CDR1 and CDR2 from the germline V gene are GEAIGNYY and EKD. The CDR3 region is CACDAYWGIRREGDKLIF. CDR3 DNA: TGTGCCTGTGACGCGTACTGGGGGATACGCAGAGAAGGGGATAAACTCATCTTT.

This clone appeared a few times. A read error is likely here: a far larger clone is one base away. The DNA for the CDR3 is TGTGCCTGTGGCACCCTGGACTTTGACTCCTCCTGGGGGGATACCGATAAACTCATCTTT. This translates into CACGTLDFDSSWGDTDKLIF. V is TRDV2 and J is TRDJ1; 7 bases are a match to TRDD3. Germline-derived CDR1 and CDR2 are GEAIGNYY and EKD. The CDR3 loop spans 20 amino acids.

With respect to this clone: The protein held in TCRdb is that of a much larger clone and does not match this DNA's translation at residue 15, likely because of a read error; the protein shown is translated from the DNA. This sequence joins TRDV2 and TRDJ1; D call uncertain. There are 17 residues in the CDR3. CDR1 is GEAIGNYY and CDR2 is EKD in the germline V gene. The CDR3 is CACDTVLRLPQNDKPIF. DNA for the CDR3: TGTGCCTGTGACACCGTCCTCCGTCTCCCGCAAAACGATAAACCCATCTTT.

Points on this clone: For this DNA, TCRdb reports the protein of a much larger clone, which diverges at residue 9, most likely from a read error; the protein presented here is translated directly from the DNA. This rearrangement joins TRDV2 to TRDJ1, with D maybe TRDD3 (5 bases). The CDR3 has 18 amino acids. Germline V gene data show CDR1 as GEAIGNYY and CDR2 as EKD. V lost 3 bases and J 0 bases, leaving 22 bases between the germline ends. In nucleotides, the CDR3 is TGTGCCTGTGACGCCATGATGGGGAACACTCCTCACACCGATAAACTCATCTTT. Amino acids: CACDAMMGNTPHTDKLIF.

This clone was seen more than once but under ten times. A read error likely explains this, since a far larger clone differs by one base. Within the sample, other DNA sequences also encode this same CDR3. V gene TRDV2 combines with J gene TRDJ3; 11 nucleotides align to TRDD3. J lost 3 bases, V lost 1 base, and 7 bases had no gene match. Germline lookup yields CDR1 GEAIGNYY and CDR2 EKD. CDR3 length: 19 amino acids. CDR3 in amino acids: CACDTAGGYPDWDTRQMFF. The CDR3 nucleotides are TGTGCCTGTGACACAGCTGGGGGATACCCGGACTGGGACACCCGACAGATGTTTTTC.

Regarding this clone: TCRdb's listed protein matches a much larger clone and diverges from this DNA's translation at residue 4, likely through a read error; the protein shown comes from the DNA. The CDR3 loop reads CACGTVLRLPQNDKLIF. The DNA for the CDR3 is TGTGCCTGTGGCACCGTCCTCCGTCTCCCGCAAAACGATAAACTCATCTTT. V usage is TRDV2 and J usage is TRDJ1; D is undetermined. This CDR3 has 17 residues. The germline CDR1 and CDR2 sequences are GEAIGNYY and EKD.